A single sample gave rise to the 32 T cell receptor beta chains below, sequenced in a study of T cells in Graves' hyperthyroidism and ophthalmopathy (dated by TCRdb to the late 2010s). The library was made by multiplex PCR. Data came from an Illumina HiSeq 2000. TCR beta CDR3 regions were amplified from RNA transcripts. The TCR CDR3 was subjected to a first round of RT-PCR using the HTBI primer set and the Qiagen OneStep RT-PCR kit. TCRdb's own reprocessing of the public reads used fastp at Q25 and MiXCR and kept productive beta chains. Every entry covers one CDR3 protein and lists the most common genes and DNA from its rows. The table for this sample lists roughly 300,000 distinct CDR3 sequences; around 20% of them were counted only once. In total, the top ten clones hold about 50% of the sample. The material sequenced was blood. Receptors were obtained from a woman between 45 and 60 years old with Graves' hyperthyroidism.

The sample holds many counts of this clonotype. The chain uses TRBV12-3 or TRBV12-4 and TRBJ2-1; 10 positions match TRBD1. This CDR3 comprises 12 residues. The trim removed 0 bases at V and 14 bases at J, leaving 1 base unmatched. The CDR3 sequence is CASSLAGTGEFF. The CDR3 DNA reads TGTGCCAGCAGTTTAGCCGGGACAGGGGAGTTCTTC.

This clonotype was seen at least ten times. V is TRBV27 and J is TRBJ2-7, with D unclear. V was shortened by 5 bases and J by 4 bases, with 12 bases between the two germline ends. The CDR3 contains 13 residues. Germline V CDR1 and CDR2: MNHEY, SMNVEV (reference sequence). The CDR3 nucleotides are TGTGCCAGCAGTGGATACCGGGCTTACGAGCAGTACTTC. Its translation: CASSGYRAYEQYF.

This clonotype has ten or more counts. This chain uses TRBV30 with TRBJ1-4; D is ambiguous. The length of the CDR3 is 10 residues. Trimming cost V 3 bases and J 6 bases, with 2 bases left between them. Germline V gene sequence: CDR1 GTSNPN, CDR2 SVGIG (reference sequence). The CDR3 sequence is CAWSDEKLFF. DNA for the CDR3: TGTGCCTGGAGCGATGAAAAACTGTTTTTT.

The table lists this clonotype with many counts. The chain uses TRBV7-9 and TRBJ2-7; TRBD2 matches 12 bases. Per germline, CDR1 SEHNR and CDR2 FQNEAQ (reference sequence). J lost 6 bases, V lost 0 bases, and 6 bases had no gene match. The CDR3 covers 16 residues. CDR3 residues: CASSLAQTSGSGEQYF. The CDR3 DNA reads TGTGCCAGCAGCTTAGCGCAGACTAGCGGGAGTGGCGAGCAGTACTTC.

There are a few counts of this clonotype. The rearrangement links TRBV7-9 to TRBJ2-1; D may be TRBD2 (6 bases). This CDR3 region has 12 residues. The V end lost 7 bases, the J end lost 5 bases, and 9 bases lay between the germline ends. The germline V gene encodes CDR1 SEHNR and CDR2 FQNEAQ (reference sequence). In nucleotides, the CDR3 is TGTGCCAGCATGAGACTAGACAATGAGCAGTTCTTC. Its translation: CASMRLDNEQFF.

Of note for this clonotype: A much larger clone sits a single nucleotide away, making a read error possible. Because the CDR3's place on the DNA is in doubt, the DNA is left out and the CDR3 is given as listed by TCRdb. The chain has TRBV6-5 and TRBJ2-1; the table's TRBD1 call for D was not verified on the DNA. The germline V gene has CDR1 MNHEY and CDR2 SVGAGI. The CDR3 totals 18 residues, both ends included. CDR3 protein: CASSYRRSGVGQGNEHFF.

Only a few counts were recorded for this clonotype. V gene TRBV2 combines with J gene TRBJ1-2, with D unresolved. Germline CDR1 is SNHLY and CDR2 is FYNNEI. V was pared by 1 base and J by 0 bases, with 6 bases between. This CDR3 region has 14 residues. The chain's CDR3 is CASSEDRANYGYTF. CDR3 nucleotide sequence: TGTGCCAGCAGTGAAGACAGAGCTAACTATGGCTACACCTTC.

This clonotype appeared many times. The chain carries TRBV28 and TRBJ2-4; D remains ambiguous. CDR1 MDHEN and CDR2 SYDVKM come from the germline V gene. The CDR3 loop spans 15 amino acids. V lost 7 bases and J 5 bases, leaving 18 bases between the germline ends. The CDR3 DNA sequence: TGTGCCAGCACTGTCGGATGGGCCCGGGAAAACATTCAGTACTTC. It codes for CASTVGWARENIQYF. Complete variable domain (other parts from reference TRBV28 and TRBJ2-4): DVKVTQSSRYLVKRTGEKVFLECVQDMDHENMFWYRQDPGLGLRLIYFSYDVKMKEKGDIPEGYSVSREKKERFSLILESASTNQTSMYLCASTVGWARENIQYFGAGTRLSVL.

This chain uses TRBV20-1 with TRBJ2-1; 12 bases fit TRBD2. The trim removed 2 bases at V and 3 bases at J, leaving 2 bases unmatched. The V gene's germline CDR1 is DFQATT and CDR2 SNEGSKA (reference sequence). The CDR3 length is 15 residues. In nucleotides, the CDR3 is TGCAGTGCTAGACTAGCGGGGGGGCTCTACAATGAGCAGTTCTTC. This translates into CSARLAGGLYNEQFF.

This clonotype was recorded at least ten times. CDR3 coding DNA: TGCGCCAGCAGCATACAGGGGGCAGGAACAGATACGCAGTATTTT. Translating it yields CASSIQGAGTDTQYF. V gene TRBV5-1 combines with J gene TRBJ2-3, with 9 positions matching TRBD1. Germline V gives CDR1 SGHRS, CDR2 YFSETQ. The trim removed 4 bases at V and 3 bases at J, leaving 6 bases unmatched. The CDR3 has 15 residues.

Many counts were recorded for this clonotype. The CDR3 sequence: CASSLGLAGWVRETQYF. The CDR3 DNA reads as TGTGCCAGCAGTTTAGGACTAGCGGGGTGGGTACGAGAGACCCAGTACTTC. V usage is TRBV12-3 or TRBV12-4 and J usage is TRBJ2-5; 11 nucleotides align to TRBD2. The CDR3 sequence is 17 residues long. Trimming took 1 base from V and 4 from J; bases not matched to a gene: 8.

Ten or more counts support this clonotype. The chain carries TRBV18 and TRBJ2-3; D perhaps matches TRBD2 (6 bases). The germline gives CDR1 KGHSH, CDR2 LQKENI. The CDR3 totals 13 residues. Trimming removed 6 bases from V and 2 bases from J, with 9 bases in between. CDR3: CASSEGYTDTQYF. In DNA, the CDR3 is TGTGCCAGCTCGGAGGGGTACACAGATACGCAGTATTTT.

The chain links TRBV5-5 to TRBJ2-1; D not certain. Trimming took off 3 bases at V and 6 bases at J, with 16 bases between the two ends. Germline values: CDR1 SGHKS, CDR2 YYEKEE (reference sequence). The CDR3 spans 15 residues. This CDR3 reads CASSYQSIWANEQFF. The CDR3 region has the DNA TGTGCCAGCAGCTACCAGTCGATATGGGCCAATGAGCAGTTCTTC.

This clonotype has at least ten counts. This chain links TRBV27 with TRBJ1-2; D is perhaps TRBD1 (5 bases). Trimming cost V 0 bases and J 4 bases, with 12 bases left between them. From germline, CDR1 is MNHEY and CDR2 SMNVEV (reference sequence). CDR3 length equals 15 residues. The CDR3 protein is CASSLSPGPPYGYTF. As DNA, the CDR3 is TGTGCCAGCAGTTTATCTCCGGGACCTCCCTATGGCTACACCTTC.

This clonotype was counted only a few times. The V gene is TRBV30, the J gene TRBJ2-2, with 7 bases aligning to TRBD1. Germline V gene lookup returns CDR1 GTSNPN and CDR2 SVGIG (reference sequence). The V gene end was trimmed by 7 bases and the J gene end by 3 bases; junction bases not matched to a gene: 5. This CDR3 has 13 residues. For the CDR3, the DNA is TGTGCCTTTGGGGACAGCTACACCGGGGAGCTGTTTTTT. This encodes CAFGDSYTGELFF.

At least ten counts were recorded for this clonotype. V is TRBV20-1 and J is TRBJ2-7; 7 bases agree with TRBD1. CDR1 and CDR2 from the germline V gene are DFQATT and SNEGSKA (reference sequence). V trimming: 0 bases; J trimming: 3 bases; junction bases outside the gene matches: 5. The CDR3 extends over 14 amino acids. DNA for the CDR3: TGCAGTGCTAGAGAACCCAGACAGGGCTACGAGCAGTACTTC. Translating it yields CSAREPRQGYEQYF.

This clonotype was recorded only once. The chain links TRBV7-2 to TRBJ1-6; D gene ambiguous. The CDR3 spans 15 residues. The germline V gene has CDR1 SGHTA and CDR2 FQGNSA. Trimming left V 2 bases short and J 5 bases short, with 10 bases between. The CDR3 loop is CASSLTEMDNSPLHF. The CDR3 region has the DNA TGTGCCAGCAGCTTAACAGAGATGGATAATTCACCCCTCCACTTT.

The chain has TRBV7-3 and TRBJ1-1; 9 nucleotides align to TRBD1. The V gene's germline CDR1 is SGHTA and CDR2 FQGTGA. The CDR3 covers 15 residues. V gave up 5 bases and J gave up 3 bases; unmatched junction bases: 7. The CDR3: CASSARQGEHTEAFF. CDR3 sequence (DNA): TGTGCCAGCAGCGCCAGACAGGGGGAGCACACTGAAGCTTTCTTT.

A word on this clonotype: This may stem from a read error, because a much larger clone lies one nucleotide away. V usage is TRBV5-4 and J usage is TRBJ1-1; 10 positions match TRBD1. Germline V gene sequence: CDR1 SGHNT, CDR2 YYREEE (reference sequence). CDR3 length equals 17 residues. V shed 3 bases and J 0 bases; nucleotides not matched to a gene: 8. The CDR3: CASSSRVTGGLNTEAFF. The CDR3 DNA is TGTGCCAGCAGCTCGAGGGTGACAGGGGGCCTGAACACTGAAGCTTTCTTT.

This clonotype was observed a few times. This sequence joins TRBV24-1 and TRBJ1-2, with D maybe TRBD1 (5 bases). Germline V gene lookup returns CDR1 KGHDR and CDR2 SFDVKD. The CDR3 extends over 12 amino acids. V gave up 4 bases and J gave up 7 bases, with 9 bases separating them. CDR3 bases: TGTGCCACCAGTGACCAGCAGGGTGGCTACACCTTC. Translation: CATSDQQGGYTF.

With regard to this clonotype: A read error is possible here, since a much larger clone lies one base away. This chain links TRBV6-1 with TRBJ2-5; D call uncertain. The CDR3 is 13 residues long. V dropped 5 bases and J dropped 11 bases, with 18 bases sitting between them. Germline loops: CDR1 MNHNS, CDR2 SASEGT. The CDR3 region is CASSRDPFRYQYF. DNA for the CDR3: TGTGCCAGCAGTAGAGATCCCTTCCGTTATCAGTACTTC.

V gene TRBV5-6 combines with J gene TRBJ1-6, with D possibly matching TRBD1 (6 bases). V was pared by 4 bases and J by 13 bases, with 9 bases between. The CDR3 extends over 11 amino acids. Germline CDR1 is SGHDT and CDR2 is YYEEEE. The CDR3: CASSEGGPLHF. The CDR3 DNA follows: TGTGCCAGCAGCGAAGGGGGGCCCCTCCACTTT. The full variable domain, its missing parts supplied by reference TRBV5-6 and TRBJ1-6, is DAGVTQSPTHLIKTRGQQVTLRCSPKSGHDTVSWYQQALGQGPQFIFQYYEEEERQRGNFPDRFSGHQFPNYSSELNVNALLLGDSALYLCASSEGGPLHFGNGTRLTVT.

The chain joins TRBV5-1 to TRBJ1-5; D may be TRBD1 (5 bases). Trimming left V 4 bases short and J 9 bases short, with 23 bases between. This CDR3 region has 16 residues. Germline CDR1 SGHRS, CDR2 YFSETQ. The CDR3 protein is CASSPGTGGPQGPQHF. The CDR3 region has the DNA TGCGCCAGCAGCCCGGGGACGGGAGGGCCTCAGGGGCCCCAGCATTTT.

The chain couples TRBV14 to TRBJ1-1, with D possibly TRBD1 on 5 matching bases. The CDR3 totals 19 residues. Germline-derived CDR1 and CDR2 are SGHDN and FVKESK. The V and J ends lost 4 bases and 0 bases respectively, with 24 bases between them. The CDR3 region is CASSLLSSHRIGVNTEAFF. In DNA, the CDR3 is TGTGCCAGCAGCCTCTTATCTTCTCACAGGATAGGAGTGAACACTGAAGCTTTCTTT. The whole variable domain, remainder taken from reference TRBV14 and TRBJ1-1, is EAGVTQFPSHSVIEKGQTVTLRCDPISGHDNLYWYRRVMGKEIKFLLHFVKESKQDESGMPNNRFLAERTGGTYSTLKVQPAELEDSGVYFCASSLLSSHRIGVNTEAFFGQGTRLTVV.

CDR3 amino acids: CASSSRTSRTNEKLFF. As DNA, the CDR3 is TGTGCCAGCAGCTCCCGGACTAGTAGAACTAATGAAAAACTGTTTTTT. The V gene is TRBV7-6, the J gene TRBJ1-4; D is unclear. Germline assignment: CDR1 SGHVS and CDR2 FNYEAQ. Trimming pared 4 bases from V and 1 base from J, leaving 13 bases between. This CDR3 is built from 16 residues.

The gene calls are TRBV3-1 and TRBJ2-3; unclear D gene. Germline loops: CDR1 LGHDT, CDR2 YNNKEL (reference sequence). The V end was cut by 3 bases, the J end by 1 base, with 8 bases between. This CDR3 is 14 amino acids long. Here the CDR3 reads CASSQAARTDTQYF. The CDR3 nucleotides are TGTGCCAGCAGCCAGGCAGCCCGCACAGATACGCAGTATTTT.

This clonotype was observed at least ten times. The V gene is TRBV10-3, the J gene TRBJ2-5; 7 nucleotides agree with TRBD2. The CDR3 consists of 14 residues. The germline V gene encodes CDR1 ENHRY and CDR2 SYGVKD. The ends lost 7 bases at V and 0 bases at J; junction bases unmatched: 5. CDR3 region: CAINPSGNQETQYF. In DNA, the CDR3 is TGTGCCATCAATCCTAGCGGCAACCAAGAGACCCAGTACTTC.

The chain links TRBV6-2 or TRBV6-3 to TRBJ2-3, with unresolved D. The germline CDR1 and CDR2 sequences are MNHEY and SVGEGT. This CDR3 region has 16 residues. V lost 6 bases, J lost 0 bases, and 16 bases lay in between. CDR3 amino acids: CASRGLRLTSTDTQYF. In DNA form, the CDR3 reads TGTGCCAGCAGAGGCCTTAGACTTACTAGCACAGATACGCAGTATTTT.

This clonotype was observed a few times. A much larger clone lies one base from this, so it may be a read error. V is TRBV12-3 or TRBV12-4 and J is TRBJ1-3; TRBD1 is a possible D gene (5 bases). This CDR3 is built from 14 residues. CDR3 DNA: TGTGGCAGCAGTTCAGGGACCTCTGGAAACACCATATATTTT. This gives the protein CGSSSGTSGNTIYF.

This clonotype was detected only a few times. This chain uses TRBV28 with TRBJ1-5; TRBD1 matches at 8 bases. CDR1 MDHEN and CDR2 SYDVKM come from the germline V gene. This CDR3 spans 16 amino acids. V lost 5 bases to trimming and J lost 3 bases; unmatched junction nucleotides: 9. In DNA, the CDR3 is TGTGCCAGCAGTCCGACCGACAGGGGCCCCAATCAGCCCCAGCATTTT. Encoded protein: CASSPTDRGPNQPQHF.

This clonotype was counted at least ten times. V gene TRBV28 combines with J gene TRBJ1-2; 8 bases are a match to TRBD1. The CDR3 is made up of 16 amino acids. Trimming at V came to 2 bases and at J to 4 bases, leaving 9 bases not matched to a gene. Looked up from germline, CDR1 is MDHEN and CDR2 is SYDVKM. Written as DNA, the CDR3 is TGTGCCAGCAGTTTAACCCGGGACAGGATCTTCTATGGCTACACCTTC. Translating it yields CASSLTRDRIFYGYTF.

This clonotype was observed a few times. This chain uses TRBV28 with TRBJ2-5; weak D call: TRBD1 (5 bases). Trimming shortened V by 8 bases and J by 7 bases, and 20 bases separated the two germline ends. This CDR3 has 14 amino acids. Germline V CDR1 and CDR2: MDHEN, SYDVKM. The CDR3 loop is CASLGEGSIGTQYF. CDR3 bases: TGTGCCAGCCTAGGGGAAGGCTCCATCGGGACCCAGTACTTC.